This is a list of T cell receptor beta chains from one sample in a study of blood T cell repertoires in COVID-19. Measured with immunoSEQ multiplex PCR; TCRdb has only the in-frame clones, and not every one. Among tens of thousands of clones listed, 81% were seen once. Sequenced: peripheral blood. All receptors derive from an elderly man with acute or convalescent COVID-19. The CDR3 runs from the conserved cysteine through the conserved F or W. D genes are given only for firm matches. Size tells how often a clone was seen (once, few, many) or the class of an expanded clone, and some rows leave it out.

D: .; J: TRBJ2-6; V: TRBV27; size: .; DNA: TGTGCCAGCAGTTTGCAGAAGAGTCGGAGGATCCCTGGGGCCAACGTCCTGACTTTC; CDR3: CASSLQKSRRIPGANVLTF
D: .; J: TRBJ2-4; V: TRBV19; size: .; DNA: TGTGCCAGTAGTATAGGTCTGAGCGATCCCAAAAACATTCAGTACTTC; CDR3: CASSIGLSDPKNIQYF
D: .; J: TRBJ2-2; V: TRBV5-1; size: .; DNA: TGCGCCAGCAGCGCGACAGGACTGAACACCGGGGAGCTGTTTTTT; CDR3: CASSATGLNTGELFF
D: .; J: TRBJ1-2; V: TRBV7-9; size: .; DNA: TGTGCCAGCAGCTTGATACAGCACTATGGCTACACCTTC; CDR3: CASSLIQHYGYTF
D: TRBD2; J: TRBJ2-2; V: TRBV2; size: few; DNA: TGTGCCAGCAGCCGGGAGGGCCGTACCGGGGAGCTGTTTTTT; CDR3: CASSREGRTGELFF
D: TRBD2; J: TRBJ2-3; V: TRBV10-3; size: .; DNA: TGTGCCATCAGCCCGGGACTAGCGGGCACAGATACGCAGTATTTT; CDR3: CAISPGLAGTDTQYF
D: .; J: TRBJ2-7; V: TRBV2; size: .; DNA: TGTGCCAGCAGTGAGGGCAGATTCCCCTACGAGCAGTACTTC; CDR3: CASSEGRFPYEQYF
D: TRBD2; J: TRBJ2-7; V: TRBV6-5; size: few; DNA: TGTGCCAGCAGTTATACCCCCGCTAGCGGGACCTACGAGCAGTACTTC; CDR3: CASSYTPASGTYEQYF
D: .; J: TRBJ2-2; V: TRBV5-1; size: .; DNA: TGCGCCAGCAGCTCAGAGGACACCGGGGAGCTGTTTTTT; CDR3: CASSSEDTGELFF
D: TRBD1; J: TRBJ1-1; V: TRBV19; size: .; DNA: TGTGCCAGTAGTCAGACAGGGGGCGATGAAGCTTTCTTT; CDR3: CASSQTGGDEAFF
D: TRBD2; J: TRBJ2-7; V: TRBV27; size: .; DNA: TGTGCCAGCAGAGACGGGGCGGGAGCAACACTGGCCTACGAGCAGTACTTC; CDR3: CASRDGAGATLAYEQYF
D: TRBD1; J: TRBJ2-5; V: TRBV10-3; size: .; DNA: TGTGCCATCAGTGATTCACAGGACAGGGGCCAAGAGACCCAGTACTTC; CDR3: CAISDSQDRGQETQYF
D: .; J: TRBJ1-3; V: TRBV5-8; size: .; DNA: TGTGCCAGCAGCGCGGGGGTTAGCTCTGGAAACACCATATATTTT; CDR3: CASSAGVSSGNTIYF
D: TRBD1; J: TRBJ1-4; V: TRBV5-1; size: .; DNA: TGCGCCAGCGGCCAGACAGGGTTGGCAACTAATGAAAAACTGTTTTTT; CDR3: CASGQTGLATNEKLFF
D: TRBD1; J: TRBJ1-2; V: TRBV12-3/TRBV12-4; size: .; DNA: TGTGCCAGCAGTCCTGACAGGGCGAATGGCTACACCTTC; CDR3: CASSPDRANGYTF
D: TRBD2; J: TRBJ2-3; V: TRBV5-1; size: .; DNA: TGCGCCAGCAGCCCGACTAGCGGGAGTGCAGATACGCAGTATTTT; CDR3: CASSPTSGSADTQYF
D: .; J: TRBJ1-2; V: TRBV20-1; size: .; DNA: TGCAGTGCTAGTCGGCAGGACTATGGCTACACCTTC; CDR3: CSASRQDYGYTF
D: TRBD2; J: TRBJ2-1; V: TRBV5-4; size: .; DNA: TGTGCCAGCAGCCCTGGGACTAGCGGGGGTATGGGTACCTACAATGAGCAGTTCTTC; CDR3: CASSPGTSGGMGTYNEQFF
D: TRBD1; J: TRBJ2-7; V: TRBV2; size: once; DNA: TGTGCCAGCAGAAGACAGGGGGCTACCTACGAGCAGTACTTC; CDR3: CASRRQGATYEQYF
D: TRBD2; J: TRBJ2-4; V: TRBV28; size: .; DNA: TGTGCCAGCAGTACTAGCGGTCTAGCCAAAAACATTCAGTACTTC; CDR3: CASSTSGLAKNIQYF
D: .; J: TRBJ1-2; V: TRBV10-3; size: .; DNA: TGTGCCATCAGTGAGTCTGGGGGCCCTCATGGCTACACCTTC; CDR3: CAISESGGPHGYTF
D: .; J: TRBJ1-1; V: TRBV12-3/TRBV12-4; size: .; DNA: TGTGCCAGCAGTCAAGAAGGGGGCACTGAAGCTTTCTTT; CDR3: CASSQEGGTEAFF
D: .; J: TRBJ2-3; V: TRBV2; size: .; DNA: TGTGCCAGCAGTTTCTACGAGGCAGATACGCAGTATTTT; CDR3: CASSFYEADTQYF
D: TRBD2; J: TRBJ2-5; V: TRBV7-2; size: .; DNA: TGTGCCAGCAGCCTTAGCGGGAGGGGAGAGACCCAGTACTTC; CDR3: CASSLSGRGETQYF
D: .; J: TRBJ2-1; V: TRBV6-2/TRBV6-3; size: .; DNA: TGTGCCAGCAGTTACGGGGACTTCGACAATGAGCAGTTCTTC; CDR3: CASSYGDFDNEQFF
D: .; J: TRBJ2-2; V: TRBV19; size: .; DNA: TGTGCCAGTAGTTGGACAGTACAGGGCGCCGGGGAGCTGTTTTTT; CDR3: CASSWTVQGAGELFF
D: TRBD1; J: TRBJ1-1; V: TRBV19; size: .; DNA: TGTGCCAGTAGTCGACAGGGAGATACTGAAGCTTTCTTT; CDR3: CASSRQGDTEAFF
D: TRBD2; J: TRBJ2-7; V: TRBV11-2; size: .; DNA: TGTGCCAGCAGTCCCGGGGGGAGCTCCTACGAGCAGTACTTC; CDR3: CASSPGGSSYEQYF
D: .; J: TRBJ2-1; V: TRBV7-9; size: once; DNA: TGTGCCAGCAGCCCCCGACAGGTTTCCTACAATGAGCAGTTCTTC; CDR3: CASSPRQVSYNEQFF
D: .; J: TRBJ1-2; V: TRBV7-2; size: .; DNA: TGTGCCAGCAGCTTAACCAGACAGATCTATGGCTACACCTTC; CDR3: CASSLTRQIYGYTF
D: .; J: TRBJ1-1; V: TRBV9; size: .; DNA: TGTGCCAGCACGGGAGGGGGGGCTTCCACTGAAGCTTTCTTT; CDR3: CASTGGGASTEAFF
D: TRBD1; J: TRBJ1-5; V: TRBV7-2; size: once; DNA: TGTGCCAGCAGCTTAACGGGACAGGGGTATCAGCCCCAGCATTTT; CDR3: CASSLTGQGYQPQHF
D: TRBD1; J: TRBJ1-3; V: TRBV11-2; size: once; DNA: TGTGCCAGCAGCTTAGGGGACAGGATTGGAAACACCATATATTTT; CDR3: CASSLGDRIGNTIYF
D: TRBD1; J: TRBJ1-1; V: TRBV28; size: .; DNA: TGTGCCAGCAGCTCCCCCGGACAGGGGTTGACTGAAGCTTTCTTT; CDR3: CASSSPGQGLTEAFF
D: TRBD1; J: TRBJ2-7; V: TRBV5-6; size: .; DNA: TGTGCCAGCAGCACCGGACAGGGGATGAGAGACGAGCAGTACTTC; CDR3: CASSTGQGMRDEQYF
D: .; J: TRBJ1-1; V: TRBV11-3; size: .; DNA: TGTGCCAGCAGCTCCCAGAACACTGAAGCTTTCTTT; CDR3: CASSSQNTEAFF
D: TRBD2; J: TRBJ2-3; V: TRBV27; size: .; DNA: TGTGCCAGCAGGAGGACTAGCGGGAGGGCCGGTGCAGATACGCAGTATTTT; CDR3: CASRRTSGRAGADTQYF
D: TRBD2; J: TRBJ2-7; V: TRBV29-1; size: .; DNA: TGCAGCGCGGGACTAGCGGGAGGAACCTACGAGCAGTACTTC; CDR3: CSAGLAGGTYEQYF
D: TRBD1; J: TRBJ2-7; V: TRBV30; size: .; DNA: TGTGCCTGGACCGGGACAGGCGTCTTCTGGCAGTACTTC; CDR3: CAWTGTGVFWQYF
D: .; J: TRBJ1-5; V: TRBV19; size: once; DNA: TGTGCCAGTAGTCCCATCTATCCCGATAGCAATCAGCCCCAGCATTTT; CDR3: CASSPIYPDSNQPQHF
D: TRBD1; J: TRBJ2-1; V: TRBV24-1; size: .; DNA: TGTGCCACCAGTGACAAATCCGGGACAGGGGGCTACAATGAGCAGTTCTTC; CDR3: CATSDKSGTGGYNEQFF
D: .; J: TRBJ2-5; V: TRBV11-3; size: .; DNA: TGTGCCAGCAGCTTATACGCAGGGAACCAAGAGACCCAGTACTTC; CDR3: CASSLYAGNQETQYF
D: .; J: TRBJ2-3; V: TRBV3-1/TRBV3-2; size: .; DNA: TGTGCCAGCAGCCGTTTGAAGCCCACAGATACGCAGTATTTT; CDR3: CASSRLKPTDTQYF
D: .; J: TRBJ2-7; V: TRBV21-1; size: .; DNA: TGTGCCAGCAGCAATTCGGCAGGGGCCTACGAGCAGTACTTC; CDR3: CASSNSAGAYEQYF
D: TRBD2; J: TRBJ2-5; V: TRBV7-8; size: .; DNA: TGTGCCAGCAGCGCTCCGGGACTAGCGCAACCAAGAGACCCGGAGGAGACCCAGTACTTC; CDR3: CASSAPGLAQPRDPEETQYF
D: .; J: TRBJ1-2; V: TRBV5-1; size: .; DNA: TGCGCCAGCAGCTATACGGACATCTATGGCTACACCTTC; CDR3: CASSYTDIYGYTF
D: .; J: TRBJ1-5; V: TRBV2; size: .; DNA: TGTGCCAGCAGTGAAGAATGGGAGGGGGAACCCCAGCATTTT; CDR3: CASSEEWEGEPQHF
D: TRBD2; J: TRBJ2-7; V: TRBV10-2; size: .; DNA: TGCGCCAGCAGGATCGGACTAGCGGCCTACGAGCAGTACTTC; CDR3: CASRIGLAAYEQYF
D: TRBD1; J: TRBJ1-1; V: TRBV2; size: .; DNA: TGTGCCAGCAGTGGGGACAGGAACACTGAAGCTTTCTTT; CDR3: CASSGDRNTEAFF
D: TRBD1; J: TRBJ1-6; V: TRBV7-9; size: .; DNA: TGTGCCAGCAGACTAGGACAGGGCCCCTATTCACCCCTCCACTTT; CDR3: CASRLGQGPYSPLHF
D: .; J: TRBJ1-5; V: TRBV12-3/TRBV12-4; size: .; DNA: TGTGCCAGCAGTTCCCTCGGGCAGCCCCAGCATTTT; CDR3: CASSSLGQPQHF